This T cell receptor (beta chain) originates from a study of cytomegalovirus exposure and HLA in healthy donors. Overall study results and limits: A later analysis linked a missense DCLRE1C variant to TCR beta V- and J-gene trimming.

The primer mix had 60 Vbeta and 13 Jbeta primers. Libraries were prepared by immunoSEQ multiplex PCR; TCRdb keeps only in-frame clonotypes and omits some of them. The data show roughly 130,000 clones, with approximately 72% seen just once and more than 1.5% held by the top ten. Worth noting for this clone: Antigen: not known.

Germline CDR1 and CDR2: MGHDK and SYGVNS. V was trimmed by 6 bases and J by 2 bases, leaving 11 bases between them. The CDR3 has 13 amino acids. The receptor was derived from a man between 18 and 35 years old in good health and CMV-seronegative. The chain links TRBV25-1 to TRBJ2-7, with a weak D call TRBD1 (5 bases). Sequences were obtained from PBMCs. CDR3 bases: TGTGCCAGCAGGGGGCTAGTCACCTACGAGCAGTACTTC. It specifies CASRGLVTYEQYF.